These 19 T cell receptor beta chains were sequenced from one sample in a study of blood T cell repertoires in COVID-19. Assay used: immunoSEQ multiplex PCR; TCRdb lists only in-frame clones, some missing. The table records some 160,000 clones, around 83% of them present only once. The specimen sequenced was peripheral blood. These TCRs come from a human donor in a cohort sampled during active COVID-19.

The V and J genes are TRBV4-2 and TRBJ2-3, with 13 bases identical to TRBD2. The germline CDR1 and CDR2 sequences are LGHNA and YNFKEQ. V dropped 2 bases and J dropped 6; count of bases not matched to a gene: 14. This CDR3 has 19 residues. The CDR3 is CASSQPIGGLAGARDTQYF. The CDR3 DNA sequence: TGTGCCAGCAGCCAACCGATAGGCGGACTAGCGGGAGCACGGGATACGCAGTATTTT.

The chain couples TRBV14 to TRBJ2-1, with 11 bases aligning to TRBD2. After removal of 0 bases from V and 3 bases from J, the junction contained 7 bases not matched to a gene. Germline CDR1 reads SGHDN; CDR2 reads FVKESK. The CDR3 contains 18 residues. The CDR3 region has the DNA TGTGCCAGCAGCCAAGAGACTAGCGGGGCTCGATACTACAATGAGCAGTTCTTC. Its translation: CASSQETSGARYYNEQFF. The full variable domain, with the rest looked up from reference TRBV14 and TRBJ2-1, is EAGVTQFPSHSVIEKGQTVTLRCDPISGHDNLYWYRRVMGKEIKFLLHFVKESKQDESGMPNNRFLAERTGGTYSTLKVQPAELEDSGVYFCASSQETSGARYYNEQFFGPGTRLTVL.

This clone has more than one count but fewer than ten. The chain employs TRBV11-2 and TRBJ2-7, with 9 bases identical to TRBD2. The V segment lost 1 base and the J segment 6 bases; nucleotides outside the gene matches: 10. The CDR3 contains 16 residues. Germline V gene lookup returns CDR1 SGHAT and CDR2 FQNNGV. The CDR3 region has the DNA TGTGCCAGCAGCTTAGGGGCTAGCGGGATTCCCGTCGAGCAGTACTTC. Translated: CASSLGASGIPVEQYF.

The V and J genes are TRBV5-4 and TRBJ1-2; TRBD1 matches 7 bases. Trimming took 4 bases from V and 0 from J; bases not matched to a gene: 21. The CDR3 runs to 20 residues. Germline assignment: CDR1 SGHNT and CDR2 YYREEE (reference sequence). The CDR3: CASSLEGTARIAWSNYGYTF. The CDR3 nucleotides read TGTGCCAGCAGCCTTGAGGGGACAGCCCGGATCGCATGGTCTAACTATGGCTACACCTTC.

This clone has a single count. The gene calls are TRBV2 and TRBJ1-3; 8 positions agree with TRBD1. V was pared by 6 bases and J by 8 bases, with 6 bases of the junction left unmatched. Germline V CDR1 and CDR2: SNHLY, FYNNEI. The CDR3 is 13 amino acids. DNA for the CDR3: TGTGCCAGCAGACGACAGGGGTTGTACACCATATATTTT. Amino acids: CASRRQGLYTIYF. Full variable domain (rest looked up from reference TRBV2 and TRBJ1-3): EPEVTQTPSHQVTQMGQEVILRCVPISNHLYFYWYRQILGQKVEFLVSFYNNEISEKSEIFDDQFSVERPDGSNFTLKIRSTKLEDSAMYFCASRRQGLYTIYFGEGSWLTVV.

This clone was detected a few times. The V call is TRBV19, the J call TRBJ2-7; 7 bases line up with TRBD1. The germline CDR1 and CDR2 sequences are LNHDA and SQIVND (reference sequence). The CDR3 runs to 14 residues. Trimming took 4 bases from V and 4 from J; bases not matched to a gene: 7. CDR3 DNA: TGTGCCAGTAGTACCGCGGACAGGTCGTACGAGCAGTACTTC. Residues: CASSTADRSYEQYF.

The chain recombines TRBV5-1 with TRBJ2-7; D perhaps matches TRBD1 (5 bases). V shed 0 bases and J shed 5 bases, with 12 bases lying between them. The CDR3 has 14 residues. Germline-derived CDR1 and CDR2 are SGHRS and YFSETQ. This chain's CDR3 is CASSLDRLRDEQYF. DNA for the CDR3: TGCGCCAGCAGCTTGGACAGGCTTCGGGACGAGCAGTACTTC.

The V gene is TRBV18, the J gene TRBJ1-4; unclear D gene. This CDR3 is 14 amino acids long. The germline CDR1 and CDR2 sequences are KGHSH and LQKENI. The V and J ends lost 4 bases and 6 bases respectively, with 12 bases between them. This chain's CDR3 is CASSLTGGDEKLFF. In DNA, the CDR3 is TGTGCCAGCTCACTTACCGGAGGAGATGAAAAACTGTTTTTT.

The V gene is TRBV2, the J gene TRBJ1-3; D is unresolved. Looked up from germline, CDR1 is SNHLY and CDR2 is FYNNEI. CDR3 length equals 13 residues. V was clipped by 5 bases and J by 0 bases, with 5 bases between them. For the CDR3, the DNA is TGTGCCAGCAGTCCCAACTCTGGAAACACCATATATTTT. Its protein is CASSPNSGNTIYF.

This chain connects TRBV28 to TRBJ2-7; D call uncertain. Germline CDR1 is MDHEN and CDR2 is SYDVKM. V was trimmed by 3 bases and J by 2 bases, leaving 5 bases between them. The CDR3 is 12 residues long. The CDR3 loop is CASSFQTYEQYF. CDR3 DNA: TGTGCCAGCAGTTTCCAGACCTACGAGCAGTACTTC.

The chain joins TRBV9 to TRBJ2-3; 9 nucleotides match TRBD1. The germline V gene has CDR1 SGDLS and CDR2 YYNGEE. The CDR3 contains 16 residues. The trim removed 4 bases at V and 2 bases at J, leaving 8 bases unmatched. The CDR3 DNA is TGTGCCAGCAGCCCCAGACAGGGGGGGGCCACAGATACGCAGTATTTT. Amino acid sequence: CASSPRQGGATDTQYF.

V and J are TRBV5-1 and TRBJ2-6, with D maybe TRBD1 (6 bases). Trimming cost V 3 bases and J 0 bases, with 10 bases left between them. The CDR3 is 16 amino acids. The germline CDR1 and CDR2 sequences are SGHRS and YFSETQ. CDR3: CASSSGQTSGANVLTF. CDR3 DNA: TGCGCCAGCAGCTCCGGACAGACCTCTGGGGCCAACGTCCTGACTTTC. Drawing the rest from reference TRBV5-1 and TRBJ2-6, the complete variable domain is KAGVTQTPRYLIKTRGQQVTLSCSPISGHRSVSWYQQTPGQGLQFLFEYFSETQRNKGNFPGRFSGRQFSNSRSEMNVSTLELGDSALYLCASSSGQTSGANVLTFGAGSRLTVL.

This chain connects TRBV24-1 to TRBJ2-2, with 9 bases fitting TRBD1. The CDR3 has 16 residues. The V gene's germline CDR1 is KGHDR and CDR2 SFDVKD. Trimming at V came to 4 bases and at J to 3 bases, leaving 5 bases not matched to a gene. The CDR3 DNA follows: TGTGCCACCAGTGAGGGGACAGGGCGGGACACCGGGGAGCTGTTTTTT. Amino acid sequence: CATSEGTGRDTGELFF.

The chain uses TRBV9 and TRBJ1-2, with 9 nucleotides matching TRBD1. V gave up 4 bases and J gave up 4 bases; unmatched junction bases: 5. The germline V gene encodes CDR1 SGDLS and CDR2 YYNGEE. The CDR3 is made up of 14 amino acids. The DNA for the CDR3 is TGTGCCAGCAGCATGGGACAGGGCAGCTATGGCTACACCTTC. Protein sequence: CASSMGQGSYGYTF.

The gene calls are TRBV4-1 and TRBJ2-7; 7 positions agree with TRBD1. CDR1 MGHRA and CDR2 YSYEKL come from the germline V gene. This CDR3 is built from 15 residues. Germline trimming cut 1 base from V and 0 bases from J; bases unmatched to any gene: 3. CDR3 sequence: CASSQGTGASYEQYF. DNA for the CDR3: TGCGCCAGCAGCCAAGGAACAGGGGCCTCCTACGAGCAGTACTTC.

The V call is TRBV19, the J call TRBJ2-7, with D perhaps matching TRBD1 (6 bases). Germline CDR1 and CDR2: LNHDA and SQIVND (reference sequence). The V and J ends lost 6 bases and 0 bases respectively, with 9 bases between them. CDR3 length equals 13 residues. The DNA of the CDR3 is TGTGCCAGTAGCGGGACAAACTCCTACGAGCAGTACTTC. Translation gives CASSGTNSYEQYF.

The chain employs TRBV5-1 and TRBJ2-7; D gene ambiguous. The CDR3 extends over 10 amino acids. Germline V gene sequence: CDR1 SGHRS, CDR2 YFSETQ. The V gene lost 8 bases and the J gene lost 7 bases, with 10 bases spanning the gap. This CDR3 is CASPRGEQYF. The DNA of the CDR3 is TGCGCCAGTCCCCGAGGTGAGCAGTACTTC. The complete variable domain, with remaining parts taken from reference TRBV5-1 and TRBJ2-7, reads KAGVTQTPRYLIKTRGQQVTLSCSPISGHRSVSWYQQTPGQGLQFLFEYFSETQRNKGNFPGRFSGRQFSNSRSEMNVSTLELGDSALYLCASPRGEQYFGPGTRLTVT.

CDR3 sequence (DNA): TGTGCCAGCAGCTTAGTAGTGACAGGGGGCTACGGTAGTAATTCACCCCTCCACTTT. Its protein product is CASSLVVTGGYGSNSPLHF. This chain uses TRBV7-2 with TRBJ1-6; 10 nucleotides line up with TRBD1. From germline, CDR1 is SGHTA and CDR2 FQGNSA. This CDR3 region has 19 residues. J was trimmed by 6 bases and V by 1 base; bases with no gene match: 12.

The chain uses TRBV7-9 and TRBJ1-5; 7 bases match TRBD1. The CDR3 is 15 residues long. J lost 1 base, V lost 5 bases, and 5 bases had no gene match. The germline V gene has CDR1 SEHNR and CDR2 FQNEAQ (reference sequence). For the CDR3, the DNA is TGTGCCAGCAGCGGAGGGGGCGCGAGCAATCAGCCCCAGCATTTT. Its translation is CASSGGGASNQPQHF.